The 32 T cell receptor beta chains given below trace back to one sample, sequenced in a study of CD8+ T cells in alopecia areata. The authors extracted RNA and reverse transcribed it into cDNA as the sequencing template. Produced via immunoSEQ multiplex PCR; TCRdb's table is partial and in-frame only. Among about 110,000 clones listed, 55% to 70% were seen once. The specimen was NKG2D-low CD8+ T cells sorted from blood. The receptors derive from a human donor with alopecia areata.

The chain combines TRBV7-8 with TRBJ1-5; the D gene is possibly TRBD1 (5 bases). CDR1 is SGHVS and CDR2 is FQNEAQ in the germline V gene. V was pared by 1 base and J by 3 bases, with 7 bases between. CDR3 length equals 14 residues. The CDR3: CASSLEQDNQPQHF. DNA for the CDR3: TGTGCCAGCAGCTTAGAACAGGACAATCAGCCCCAGCATTTT.

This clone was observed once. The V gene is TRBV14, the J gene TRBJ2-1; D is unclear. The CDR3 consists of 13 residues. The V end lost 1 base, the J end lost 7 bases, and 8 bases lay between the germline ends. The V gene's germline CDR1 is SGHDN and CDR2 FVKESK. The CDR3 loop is CASSQAPRNEQFF. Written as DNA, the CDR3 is TGTGCCAGCAGCCAAGCTCCCAGAAATGAGCAGTTCTTC.

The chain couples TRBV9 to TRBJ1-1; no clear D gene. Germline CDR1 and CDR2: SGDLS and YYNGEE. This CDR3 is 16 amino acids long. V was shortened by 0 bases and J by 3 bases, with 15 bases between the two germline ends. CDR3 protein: CASSVEAEQVYTEAFF. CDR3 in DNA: TGTGCCAGCAGCGTAGAGGCCGAGCAGGTATACACTGAAGCTTTCTTT.

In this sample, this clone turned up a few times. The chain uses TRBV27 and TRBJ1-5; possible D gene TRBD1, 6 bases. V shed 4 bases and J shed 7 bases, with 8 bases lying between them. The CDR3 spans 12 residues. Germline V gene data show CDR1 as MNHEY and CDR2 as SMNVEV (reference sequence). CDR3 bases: TGTGCCAGCAGTTCAGGGGTGCAGCCCCAGCATTTT. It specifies CASSSGVQPQHF.

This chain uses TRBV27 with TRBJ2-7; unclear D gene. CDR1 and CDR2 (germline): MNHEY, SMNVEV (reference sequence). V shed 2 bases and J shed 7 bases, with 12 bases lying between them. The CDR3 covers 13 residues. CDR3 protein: CASSLRRGFEQYF. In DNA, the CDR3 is TGTGCCAGCAGTTTAAGACGAGGCTTTGAGCAGTACTTC.

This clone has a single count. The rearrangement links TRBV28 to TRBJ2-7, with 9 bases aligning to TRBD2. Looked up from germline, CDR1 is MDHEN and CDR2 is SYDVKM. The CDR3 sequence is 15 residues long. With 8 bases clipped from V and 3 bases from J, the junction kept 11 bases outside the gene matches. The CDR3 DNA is TGTGCCAGCCAGGCGACTAGCGGAGTTAGCTACGAGCAGTACTTC. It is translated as CASQATSGVSYEQYF.

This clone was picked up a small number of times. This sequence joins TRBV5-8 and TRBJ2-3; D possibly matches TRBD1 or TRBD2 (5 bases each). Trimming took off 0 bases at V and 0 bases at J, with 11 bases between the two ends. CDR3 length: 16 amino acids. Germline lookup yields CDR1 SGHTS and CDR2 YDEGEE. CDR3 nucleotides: TGTGCCAGCAGCTTGGGACAGACTACTAGCACAGATACGCAGTATTTT. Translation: CASSLGQTTSTDTQYF.

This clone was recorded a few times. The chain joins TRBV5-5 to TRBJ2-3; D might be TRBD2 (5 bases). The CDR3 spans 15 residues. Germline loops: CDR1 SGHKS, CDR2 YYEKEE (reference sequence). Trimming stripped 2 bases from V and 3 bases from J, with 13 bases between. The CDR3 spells CASSFSGSYTDTQYF. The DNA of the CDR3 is TGTGCCAGCAGCTTCAGCGGCAGTTATACAGATACGCAGTATTTT. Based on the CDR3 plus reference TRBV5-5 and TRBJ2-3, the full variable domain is DAGVTQSPTHLIKTRGQQVTLRCSPISGHKSVSWYQQVLGQGPQFIFQYYEKEERGRGNFPDRFSARQFPNYSSELNVNALLLGDSALYLCASSFSGSYTDTQYFGPGTRLTVL.

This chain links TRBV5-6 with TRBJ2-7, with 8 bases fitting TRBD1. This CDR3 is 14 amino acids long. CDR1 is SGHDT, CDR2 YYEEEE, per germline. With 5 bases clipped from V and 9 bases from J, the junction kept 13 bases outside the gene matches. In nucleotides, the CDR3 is TGTGCCAGCAGTGTCGGACAGGGCTTAGAAAGGCAGTACTTC. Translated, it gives CASSVGQGLERQYF.

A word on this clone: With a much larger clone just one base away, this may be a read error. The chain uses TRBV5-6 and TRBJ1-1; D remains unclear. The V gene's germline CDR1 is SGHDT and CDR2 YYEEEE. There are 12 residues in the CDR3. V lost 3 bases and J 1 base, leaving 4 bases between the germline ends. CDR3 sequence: CASSWGNTEAFF. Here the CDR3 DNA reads TGTGCCAGCAGCTGGGGGAACACTGAAGCTTTCTTT.

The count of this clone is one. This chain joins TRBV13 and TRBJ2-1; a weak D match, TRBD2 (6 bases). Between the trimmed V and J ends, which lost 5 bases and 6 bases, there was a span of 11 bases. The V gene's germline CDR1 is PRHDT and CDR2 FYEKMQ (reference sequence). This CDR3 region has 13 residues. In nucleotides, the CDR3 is TGTGCCAGCAGCCTCGGGACTCTCAATGAGCAGTTCTTC. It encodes CASSLGTLNEQFF.

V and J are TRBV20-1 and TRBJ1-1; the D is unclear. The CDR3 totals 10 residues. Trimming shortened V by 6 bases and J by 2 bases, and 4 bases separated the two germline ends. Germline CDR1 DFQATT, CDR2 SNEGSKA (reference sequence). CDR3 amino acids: CSAINTEAFF. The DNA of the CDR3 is TGCAGTGCAATAAACACTGAAGCTTTCTTT.

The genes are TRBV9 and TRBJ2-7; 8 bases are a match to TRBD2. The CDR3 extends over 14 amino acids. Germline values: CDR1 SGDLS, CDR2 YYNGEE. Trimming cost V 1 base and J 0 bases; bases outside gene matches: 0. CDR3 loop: CASSVTSGSYEQYF. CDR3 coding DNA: TGTGCCAGCAGCGTAACTAGCGGCTCCTACGAGCAGTACTTC.

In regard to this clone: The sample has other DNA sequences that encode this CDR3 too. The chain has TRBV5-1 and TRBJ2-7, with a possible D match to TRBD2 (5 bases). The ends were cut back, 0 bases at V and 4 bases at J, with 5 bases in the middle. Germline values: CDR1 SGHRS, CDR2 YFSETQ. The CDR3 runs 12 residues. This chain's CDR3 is CASSLGGYEQYF. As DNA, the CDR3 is TGCGCCAGCAGCTTGGGAGGGTACGAGCAGTACTTC.

This chain's CDR3 is CASSSRGSYEQYF. The DNA for the CDR3 is TGTGCCAGCAGCTCTAGGGGTTCCTACGAGCAGTACTTC. The chain links TRBV7-9 to TRBJ2-7, with D perhaps matching TRBD1 (5 bases). V gave up 4 bases and J gave up 1 base, with 8 bases separating them. Germline CDR1 SEHNR, CDR2 FQNEAQ (reference sequence). The CDR3 spans 13 residues.

The CDR3 loop reads CASSSGTSGKVGELFF. In DNA form, the CDR3 reads TGCGCCAGCAGCTCGGGGACTAGCGGGAAGGTCGGGGAGCTGTTTTTT. The chain employs TRBV5-1 and TRBJ2-2; 13 nucleotides agree with TRBD2. Germline-derived CDR1 and CDR2 are SGHRS and YFSETQ. This CDR3 has 16 residues. The trim removed 3 bases at V and 7 bases at J, leaving 6 bases unmatched. Supplemented by reference TRBV5-1 and TRBJ2-2, the full variable domain reads KAGVTQTPRYLIKTRGQQVTLSCSPISGHRSVSWYQQTPGQGLQFLFEYFSETQRNKGNFPGRFSGRQFSNSRSEMNVSTLELGDSALYLCASSSGTSGKVGELFFGEGSRLTVL.

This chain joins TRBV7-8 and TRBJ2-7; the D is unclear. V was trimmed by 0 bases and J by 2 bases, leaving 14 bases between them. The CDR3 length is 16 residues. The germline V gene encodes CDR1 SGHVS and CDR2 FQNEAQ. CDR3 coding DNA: TGTGCCAGCAGCTTAGCCGGGCCCCCGATGGCCTACGAGCAGTACTTC. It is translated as CASSLAGPPMAYEQYF.

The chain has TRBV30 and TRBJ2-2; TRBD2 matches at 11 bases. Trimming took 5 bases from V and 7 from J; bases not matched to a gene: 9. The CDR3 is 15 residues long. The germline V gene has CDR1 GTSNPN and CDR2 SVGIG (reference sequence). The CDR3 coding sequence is TGTGCCTGGGAACTAGCGGGAGCGGGTCACGGGGAGCTGTTTTTT. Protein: CAWELAGAGHGELFF.

CDR3 nucleotides: TGTGCCAGCAGCCCCTGGACTAGCAACGTTGCAGATACGCAGTATTTT. Its protein is CASSPWTSNVADTQYF. This chain links TRBV9 with TRBJ2-3; 8 bases agree with TRBD2. The CDR3 length is 16 residues. After removal of 4 bases from V and 4 bases from J, the junction contained 11 bases not matched to a gene. Germline CDR1 reads SGDLS; CDR2 reads YYNGEE.

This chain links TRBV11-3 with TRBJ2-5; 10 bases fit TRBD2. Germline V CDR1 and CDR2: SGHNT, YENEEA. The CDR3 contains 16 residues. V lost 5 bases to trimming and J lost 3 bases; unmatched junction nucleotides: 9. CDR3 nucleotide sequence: TGTGCCAGCAGCCAACGGACTAGCGGAGGAAAAGAGACCCAGTACTTC. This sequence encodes CASSQRTSGGKETQYF.

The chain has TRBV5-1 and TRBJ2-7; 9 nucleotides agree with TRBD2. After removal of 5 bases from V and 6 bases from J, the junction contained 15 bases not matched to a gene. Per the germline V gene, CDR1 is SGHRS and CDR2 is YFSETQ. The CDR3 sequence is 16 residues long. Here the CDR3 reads CASSTPAAGGFGEQYF. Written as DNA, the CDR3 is TGCGCCAGCAGTACGCCGGCAGCGGGGGGCTTTGGCGAGCAGTACTTC.

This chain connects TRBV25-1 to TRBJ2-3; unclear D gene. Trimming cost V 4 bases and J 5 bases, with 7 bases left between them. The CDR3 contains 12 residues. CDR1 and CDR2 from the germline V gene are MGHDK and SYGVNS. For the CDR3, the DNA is TGTGCCAGCAGTGTCAATGTAGATACGCAGTATTTT. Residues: CASSVNVDTQYF.

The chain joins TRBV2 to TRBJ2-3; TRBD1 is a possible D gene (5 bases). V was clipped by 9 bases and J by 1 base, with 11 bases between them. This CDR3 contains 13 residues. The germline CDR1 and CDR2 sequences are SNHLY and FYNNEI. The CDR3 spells CARGPRGTDTQYF. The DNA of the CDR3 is TGTGCCAGGGGGCCAAGAGGCACAGATACGCAGTATTTT.

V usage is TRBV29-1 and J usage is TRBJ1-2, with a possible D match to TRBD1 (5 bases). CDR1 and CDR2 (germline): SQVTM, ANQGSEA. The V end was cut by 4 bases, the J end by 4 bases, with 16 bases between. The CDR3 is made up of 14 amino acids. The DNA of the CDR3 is TGCAGCGTTGGAGACGGGGAGGGGTCCTATGGCTACACCTTC. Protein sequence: CSVGDGEGSYGYTF.

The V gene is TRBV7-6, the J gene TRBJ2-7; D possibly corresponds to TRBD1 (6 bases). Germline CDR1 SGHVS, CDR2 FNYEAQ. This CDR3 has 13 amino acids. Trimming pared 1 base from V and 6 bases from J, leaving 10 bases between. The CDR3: CASSLVQGREQYF. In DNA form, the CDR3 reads TGTGCCAGCAGCTTAGTCCAGGGGCGCGAGCAGTACTTC.

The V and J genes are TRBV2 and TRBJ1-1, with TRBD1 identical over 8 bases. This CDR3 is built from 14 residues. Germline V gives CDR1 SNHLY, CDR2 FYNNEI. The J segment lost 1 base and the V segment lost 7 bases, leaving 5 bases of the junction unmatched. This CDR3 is CASKTTGENTEAFF. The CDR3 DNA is TGTGCCAGCAAGACGACAGGGGAGAACACTGAAGCTTTCTTT. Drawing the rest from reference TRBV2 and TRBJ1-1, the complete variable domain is EPEVTQTPSHQVTQMGQEVILRCVPISNHLYFYWYRQILGQKVEFLVSFYNNEISEKSEIFDDQFSVERPDGSNFTLKIRSTKLEDSAMYFCASKTTGENTEAFFGQGTRLTVV.

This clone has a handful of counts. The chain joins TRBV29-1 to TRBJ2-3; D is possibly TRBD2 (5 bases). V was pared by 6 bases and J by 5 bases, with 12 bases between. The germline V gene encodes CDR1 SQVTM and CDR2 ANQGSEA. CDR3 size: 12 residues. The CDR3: CSVPPRGDTQYF. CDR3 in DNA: TGCAGCGTCCCCCCCCGGGGAGATACGCAGTATTTT.

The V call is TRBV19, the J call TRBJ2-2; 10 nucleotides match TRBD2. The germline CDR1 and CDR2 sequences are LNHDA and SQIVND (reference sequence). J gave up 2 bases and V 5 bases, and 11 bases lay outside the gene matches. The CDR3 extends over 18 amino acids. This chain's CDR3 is CASSPPRRTSGNTGELFF. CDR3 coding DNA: TGTGCCAGTAGTCCTCCGCGACGGACTAGCGGTAACACCGGGGAGCTGTTTTTT.

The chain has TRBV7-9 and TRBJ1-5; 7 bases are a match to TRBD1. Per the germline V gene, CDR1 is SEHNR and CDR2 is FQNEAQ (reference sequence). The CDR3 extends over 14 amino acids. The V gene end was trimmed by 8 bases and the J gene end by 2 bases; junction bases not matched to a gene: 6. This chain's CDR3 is CASSRGDGNQPQHF. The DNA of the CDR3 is TGTGCCAGCTCCAGGGGGGATGGCAATCAGCCCCAGCATTTT.

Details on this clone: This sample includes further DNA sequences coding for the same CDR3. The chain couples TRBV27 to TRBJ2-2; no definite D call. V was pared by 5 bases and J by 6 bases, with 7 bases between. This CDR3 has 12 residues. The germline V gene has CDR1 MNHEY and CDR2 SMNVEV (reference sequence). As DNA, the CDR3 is TGTGCCAGCAGTCTGCCCGCCGGGGAGCTGTTTTTT. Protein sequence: CASSLPAGELFF.

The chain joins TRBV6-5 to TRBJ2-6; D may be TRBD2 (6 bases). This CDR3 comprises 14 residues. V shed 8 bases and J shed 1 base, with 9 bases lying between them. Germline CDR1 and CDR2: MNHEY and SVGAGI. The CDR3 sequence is CASRRGSGANVLTF. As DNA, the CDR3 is TGTGCCAGCCGTCGGGGGTCTGGGGCCAACGTCCTGACTTTC.

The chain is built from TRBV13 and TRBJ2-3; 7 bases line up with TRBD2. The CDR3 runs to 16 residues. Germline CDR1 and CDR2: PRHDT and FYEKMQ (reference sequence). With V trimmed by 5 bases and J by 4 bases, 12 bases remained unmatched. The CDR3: CASSNRRESRSDTQYF. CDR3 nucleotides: TGTGCCAGCAGCAATAGGCGGGAGTCGAGATCAGATACGCAGTATTTT.